This T cell receptor (beta chain) stems from a study of post-analysis software for immune sequencing data. Study at large: Secondary progressive, relapsing-remitting and progressive-relapsing multiple sclerosis were among the included disease courses. Regarding the study as a whole: Controls showed lower frequencies than patients for five TRBV segments, and TRBV5-6, TRBV5-1 and TRBV20-1 were among these. Relative to controls, patients with multiple sclerosis showed significantly lower normalized Chao1 diversity.

This CDR3 has 14 residues. V lost 2 bases, J lost 8 bases, and 13 bases lay in between. CDR1 is MNHEY and CDR2 is SMNVEV in the germline V gene (reference sequence). Unique-molecular-identifier-tagged TCR beta cDNA libraries were used. TCRdb recomputed calls from the PCR reads with MiXCR, one row per CDR3 protein. The sample has roughly 800,000 distinct CDR3 sequences, 30% seen once. The table lists this clonotype with a few counts. No antigen is known for it. Sequenced: blood. This sequence joins TRBV27 and TRBJ2-4; D is unresolved. The source of this sequence is a girl aged 5-17 years with multiple sclerosis. The CDR3 region has the DNA TGTGCCAGCAGTTTACTCGGAGCCGGAGACATTCAGTACTTC. This gives the protein CASSLLGAGDIQYF.